This TCR beta chain was observed in a study of OX40 agonist ivuxolimab in advanced cancers. The data were produced by immunoSEQ multiplex PCR, yet TCRdb's version contains in-frame clones alone and is incomplete. The table records more than 60,000 clones, over 80% of them present only once. Any history of autoimmune disease or systemic immunosuppression disqualified patients. V trimming: 0 bases; J trimming: 2 bases; junction bases outside the gene matches: 7. The CDR3 loop spans 16 amino acids. Germline V gives CDR1 MNHNS, CDR2 SASEGT. The sequence was collected from an adult with an advanced solid tumor such as melanoma, head and neck, liver or kidney cancer. V is TRBV6-1 and J is TRBJ2-7, with 7 bases identical to TRBD1. The specimen was CD4+ or CD8+ T cells sorted from blood, collected in a trial of the OX40 agonist ivuxolimab. CDR3 sequence (DNA): TGTGCCAGCAGTGAAGCTGGGACAGAGTCCCCCTACGAGCAGTACTTC. Its protein is CASSEAGTESPYEQYF.